The rows below give T cell receptor beta chains drawn from one sample of a study of human T cells and chemical hapten exposure. MiXCR was run by TCRdb on the RACE reads, yielding one entry per CDR3 protein. The table lists around 380,000 distinct CDR3 sequences, 4.5% to 5.5% of them singletons, with 7% to 10% in the top ten. This material consisted of whole blood, taken in connection with sensitization to the hapten diphenylcyclopropenone (DPC). The receptors shown here come from a woman younger than 30 with alopecia areata. Some clones in this sample may be carry-over from other donors' samples. The CDR3 runs from the conserved cysteine through the conserved F or W. The D gene is left open where the match is weak. Clone size is not always given. Where it is, it says once, few, many or a class for expanded clones.

size	V	D	J	CDR3	DNA
many	TRBV29-1	.	TRBJ2-3	CSVADGADTQYF	TGCAGCGTTGCGGACGGCGCAGATACGCAGTATTTT
.	TRBV5-6	.	TRBJ1-2	CASSFGAAQGYTF	TGTGCCAGCAGCTTTGGGGCCGCACAAGGCTACACCTTC
.	TRBV6-2/TRBV6-3	.	TRBJ1-2	CASRIPGTRTSNYGYTF	TGTGCCAGCAGAATTCCCGGGACAAGGACCTCTAACTATGGCTACACCTTC
.	TRBV5-1	.	TRBJ2-3	CASSPPAGLNTQYF	TGCGCCAGCAGCCCCCCTGCAGGTCTGAATACGCAGTATTTT
.	TRBV6-1	TRBD1	TRBJ2-5	CASSERTGGPGTQYF	TGTGCCAGCAGTGAACGGACAGGGGGACCGGGGACCCAGTACTTC
.	TRBV6-2/TRBV6-3	TRBD2	TRBJ2-2	CASSYPRSGGSRTGELFF	TGTGCCAGCAGTTACCCCCGCAGCGGGGGGTCAAGAACAGGGGAGCTGTTTTTT
.	TRBV4-1	.	TRBJ1-5	CASSPLYSNQPQHF	TGCGCCAGCAGCCCCCTTTATAGCAATCAGCCCCAGCATTTT
few	TRBV6-5	TRBD2	TRBJ2-5	CASRKGLAGGMQETQYF	TGTGCCAGCAGGAAGGGACTAGCGGGGGGCATGCAAGAGACCCAGTACTTC
.	TRBV5-4	.	TRBJ1-1	CASSMNVGDTEAFF	TGTGCCAGCAGCATGAATGTCGGGGACACTGAAGCTTTCTTT
many	TRBV4-1	TRBD1	TRBJ1-6	CASSQQPGQGGENSYNSPLHF	TGCGCCAGCAGCCAACAACCGGGACAGGGGGGCGAAAACTCCTATAATTCACCCCTCCACTTT
few	TRBV4-2	.	TRBJ1-2	CASSQGNMRSGAQGYTF	TGTGCCAGCAGCCAAGGAAATATGAGATCGGGGGCGCAGGGCTACACCTTC
few	TRBV5-1	TRBD1	TRBJ2-5	CASSSLRTGGQETQYF	TGCGCCAGCAGCTCGCTACGGACAGGGGGCCAAGAGACCCAGTACTTC
many	TRBV3-1	.	TRBJ1-5	CASSHRDQPQHF	TGTGCCAGCAGCCACAGGGATCAGCCCCAGCATTTT
many	TRBV7-2	.	TRBJ1-3	CASSLDRASSGNTIYF	TGTGCCAGCAGCTTAGACAGGGCTTCCTCTGGAAACACCATATATTTT
few	TRBV15	.	TRBJ2-7	CATSRDTGFPASEQYF	TGTGCCACCAGCAGAGATACAGGGTTCCCCGCAAGTGAGCAGTACTTC
.	TRBV9	TRBD1	TRBJ1-2	CASSRSNRDSGYGYTF	TGTGCCAGCAGCCGTAGTAATAGGGACAGTGGCTATGGCTACACCTTC
.	TRBV9	TRBD2	TRBJ2-3	CASSPSGGRGDTQYF	TGTGCCAGCAGTCCTAGCGGGGGCCGAGGAGATACGCAGTATTTT
.	TRBV7-9	TRBD1	TRBJ2-3	CASIPDRANTDTQYF	TGTGCCAGCATTCCTGACAGGGCCAACACAGATACGCAGTATTTT
.	TRBV10-3	.	TRBJ2-6	CAISEPGRTSGANVLTF	TGTGCCATCAGTGAACCGGGACGGACTTCTGGGGCCAACGTCCTGACTTTC
.	TRBV20-1	.	TRBJ1-6	CSARERVGSPLHF	TGCAGTGCTAGAGAACGTGTAGGATCACCCCTCCACTTT
.	TRBV6-6	.	TRBJ1-3	CASSYGPGRLSGNTIYF	TGTGCCAGCAGTTACGGGCCTGGAAGGCTCTCTGGAAACACCATATATTTT
many	TRBV6-6	.	TRBJ1-4	CASSSRSTQAEKLFF	TGTGCCAGCAGTTCCCGTTCAACCCAGGCGGAAAAACTGTTTTTT
.	TRBV28	.	TRBJ2-7	CASSQRGLTYEQYF	TGTGCCAGCAGTCAGAGAGGGCTTACCTACGAGCAGTACTTC
few	TRBV5-1	.	TRBJ1-2	CASSLFNSYGYTF	TGCGCCAGCAGCTTGTTCAACAGCTATGGCTACACCTTC
few	TRBV12-3/TRBV12-4	.	TRBJ2-2	CASREGAQSTGELFF	TGTGCCAGCAGGGAGGGGGCGCAGAGCACCGGGGAGCTGTTTTTT
few	TRBV4-3	.	TRBJ2-5	CASSQDPPGQQETQYF	TGCGCCAGCAGCCAAGACCCACCCGGACAGCAAGAGACCCAGTACTTC
many	TRBV4-1	.	TRBJ1-2	CASSSVISLNYGYTF	TGCGCCAGCAGCTCGGTGATAAGCCTAAACTATGGCTACACCTTC
few	TRBV27	.	TRBJ1-1	CASSVRGELMNTEAFF	TGTGCCAGCTCTGTGAGAGGGGAGCTAATGAACACTGAAGCTTTCTTT
few	TRBV20-1	TRBD1	TRBJ1-1	CSAPQGDNEAFF	TGCAGTGCTCCACAGGGGGATAATGAAGCTTTCTTT
many	TRBV11-2	TRBD1	TRBJ2-1	CASSLGGQPHNEQFF	TGTGCCAGCAGCTTAGGGGGACAGCCCCACAATGAGCAGTTCTTC
.	TRBV19	.	TRBJ2-5	CASSYGDQETQYF	TGTGCCAGTAGTTACGGCGACCAAGAGACCCAGTACTTC
.	TRBV20-1	.	TRBJ1-5	CSASNAQGLGSNQPQHF	TGCAGTGCTAGCAATGCACAGGGCTTGGGGAGCAATCAGCCCCAGCATTTT
few	TRBV28	.	TRBJ2-1	CASSQIYEQFF	TGTGCCAGCAGTCAGATTTATGAGCAGTTCTTC
many	TRBV11-2	.	TRBJ2-4	CASSLGGGLAKNIQYF	TGTGCCAGCAGCTTAGGTGGGGGGCTGGCCAAAAACATTCAGTACTTC
many	TRBV20-1	.	TRBJ2-6	CSARVAGANVLTF	TGCAGTGCTAGAGTGGCTGGGGCCAACGTCCTGACTTTC
few	TRBV7-8	TRBD1	TRBJ2-5	CASSLSPGQQETQYF	TGTGCCAGCAGCTTATCGCCGGGACAGCAAGAGACCCAGTACTTC
.	TRBV29-1	.	TRBJ1-2	CSVGETGPNYGYTF	TGCAGCGTTGGGGAGACAGGCCCTAACTATGGCTACACCTTC
few	TRBV12-3/TRBV12-4	.	TRBJ2-3	CASSFQRYLGDTQYF	TGTGCCAGCAGTTTTCAGAGGTACCTCGGGGATACGCAGTATTTT
.	TRBV12-3/TRBV12-4	.	TRBJ1-2	CASSLWGSYGYTF	TGTGCCAGCAGTTTGTGGGGAAGCTATGGCTACACCTTC
.	TRBV7-9	TRBD2	TRBJ2-5	CASSPRGGEKTQYF	TGTGCCAGCAGCCCCCGTGGGGGGGAGAAGACCCAGTACTTC
few	TRBV2	.	TRBJ2-1	CASSEMLAGANEQFF	TGTGCCAGCAGTGAAATGTTGGCAGGGGCCAATGAGCAGTTCTTC
many	TRBV7-2	.	TRBJ2-3	CASSLRGRSSTDTQYF	TGTGCCAGCAGCTTGCGAGGGAGATCTAGCACAGATACGCAGTATTTT
.	TRBV20-1	.	TRBJ1-3	CSARTDGHSGNTIYF	TGCAGTGCTAGAACTGACGGGCACTCTGGAAACACCATATATTTT
many	TRBV7-9	.	TRBJ2-3	CASSPRSYTDTQYF	TGTGCCAGCAGCCCCCGGTCCTACACAGATACGCAGTATTTT
many	TRBV29-1	.	TRBJ1-1	CSVAPMRRGSTEAFF	TGCAGCGTGGCTCCTATGAGAAGGGGGAGCACTGAAGCTTTCTTT
.	TRBV11-2	.	TRBJ1-1	CASRYTSNTEAFF	TGTGCCAGCAGGTACACCTCGAACACTGAAGCTTTCTTT
many	TRBV3-1	.	TRBJ2-2	CASSQVPSWGTYTGELFF	TGTGCCAGCAGCCAAGTTCCTAGCTGGGGGACGTACACCGGGGAGCTGTTTTTT
few	TRBV5-5	.	TRBJ1-5	CASSPGLTLTGQPQHF	TGTGCCAGCAGCCCCGGCTTGACGTTGACGGGTCAGCCCCAGCATTTT
many	TRBV6-5	.	TRBJ2-6	CASTPLRSSGANVLTF	TGTGCCAGCACCCCCCTTAGGAGCTCTGGGGCCAACGTCCTGACTTTC
.	TRBV7-2	.	TRBJ1-5	CASSSTWNQPQHF	TGTGCCAGCAGTTCTACATGGAATCAGCCCCAGCATTTT
many	TRBV27	TRBD1	TRBJ1-6	CASTPSTGYDSPLHF	TGTGCCAGCACCCCTTCGACAGGGTATGATTCACCCCTCCACTTT
many	TRBV12-3/TRBV12-4	.	TRBJ2-1	CASSRNEQFF	TGTGCCAGCAGTCGCAATGAGCAGTTCTTC
few	TRBV25-1	.	TRBJ2-5	CAVGDGDETQYF	TGTGCCGTCGGGGACGGGGACGAGACCCAGTACTTC
.	TRBV7-6	.	TRBJ2-5	CASSLGQVQETQYF	TGTGCCAGCAGCTTAGGACAGGTCCAAGAGACCCAGTACTTC
many	TRBV24-1	TRBD1	TRBJ2-2	CATSGQVNTGELFF	TGTGCCACCAGCGGACAGGTGAACACCGGGGAGCTGTTTTTT